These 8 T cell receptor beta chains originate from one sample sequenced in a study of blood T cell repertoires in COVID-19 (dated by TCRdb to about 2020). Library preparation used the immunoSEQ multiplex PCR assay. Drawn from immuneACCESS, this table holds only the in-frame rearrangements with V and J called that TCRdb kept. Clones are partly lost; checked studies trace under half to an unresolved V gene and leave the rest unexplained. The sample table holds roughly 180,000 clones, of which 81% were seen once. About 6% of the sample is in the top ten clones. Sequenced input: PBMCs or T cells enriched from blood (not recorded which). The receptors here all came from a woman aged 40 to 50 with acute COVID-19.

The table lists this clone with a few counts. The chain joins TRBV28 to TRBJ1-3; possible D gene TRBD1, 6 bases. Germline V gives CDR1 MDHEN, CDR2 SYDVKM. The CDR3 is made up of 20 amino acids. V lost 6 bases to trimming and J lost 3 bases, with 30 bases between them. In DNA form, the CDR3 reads TGTGCCAGCAGCTCCGCCCCAGGCCAGGGGCCCAAATGGAGTGGAAACACCATATATTTT. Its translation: CASSSAPGQGPKWSGNTIYF.

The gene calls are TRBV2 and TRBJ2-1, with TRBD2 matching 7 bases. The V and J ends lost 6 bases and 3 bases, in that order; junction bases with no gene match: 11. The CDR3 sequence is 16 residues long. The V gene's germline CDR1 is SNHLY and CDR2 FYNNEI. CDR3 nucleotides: TGTGCCAGCAGACTATATACGGGAGGCCGCTACAATGAGCAGTTCTTC. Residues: CASRLYTGGRYNEQFF. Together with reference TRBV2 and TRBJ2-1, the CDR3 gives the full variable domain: EPEVTQTPSHQVTQMGQEVILRCVPISNHLYFYWYRQILGQKVEFLVSFYNNEISEKSEIFDDQFSVERPDGSNFTLKIRSTKLEDSAMYFCASRLYTGGRYNEQFFGPGTRLTVL.

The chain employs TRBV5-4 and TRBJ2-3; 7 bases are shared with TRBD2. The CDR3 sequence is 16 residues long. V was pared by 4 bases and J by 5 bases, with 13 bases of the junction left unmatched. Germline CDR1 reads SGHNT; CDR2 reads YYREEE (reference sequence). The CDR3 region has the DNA TGTGCCAGCAGCCGGTCGGGCGGGAGTGGGAGAGATACGCAGTATTTT. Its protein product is CASSRSGGSGRDTQYF.

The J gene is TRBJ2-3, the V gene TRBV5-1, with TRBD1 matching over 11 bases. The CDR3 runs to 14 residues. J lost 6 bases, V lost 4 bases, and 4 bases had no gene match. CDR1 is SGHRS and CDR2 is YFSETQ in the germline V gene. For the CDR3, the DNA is TGCGCCAGCAGCAAGGACAGGGGGCCCGATACGCAGTATTTT. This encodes CASSKDRGPDTQYF.

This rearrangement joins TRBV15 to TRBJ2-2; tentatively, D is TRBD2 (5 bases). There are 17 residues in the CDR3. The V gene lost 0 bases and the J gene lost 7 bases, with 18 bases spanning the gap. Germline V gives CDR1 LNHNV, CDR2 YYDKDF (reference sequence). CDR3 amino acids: CATSRERAVVDGGELFF. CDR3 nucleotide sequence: TGTGCCACCAGCAGAGAGAGAGCGGTGGTGGATGGCGGGGAGCTGTTTTTT.

The CDR3 nucleotides read TGTGCTAGTGGTTTATACCCCGTCCGGGAAGGACTAAATGAGCAGTTCTTC. This codes for CASGLYPVREGLNEQFF. The V call is TRBV12-5, the J call TRBJ2-1; the D gene is possibly TRBD2 (6 bases). Germline V gives CDR1 LGHNT, CDR2 FRNRAP. The CDR3 has 17 residues. V gave up 3 bases and J gave up 7 bases, with 22 bases separating them. The full variable domain, with the rest looked up from reference TRBV12-5 and TRBJ2-1, is DARVTQTPRHKVTEMGQEVTMRCQPILGHNTVFWYRQTMMQGLELLAYFRNRAPLDDSGMPKDRFSAEMPDATLATLKIQPSEPRDSAVYFCASGLYPVREGLNEQFFGPGTRLTVL.

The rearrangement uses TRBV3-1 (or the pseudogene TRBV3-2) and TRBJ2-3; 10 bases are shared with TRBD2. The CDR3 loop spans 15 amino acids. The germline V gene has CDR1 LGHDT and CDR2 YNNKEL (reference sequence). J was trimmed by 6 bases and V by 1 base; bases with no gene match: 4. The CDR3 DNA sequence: TGTGCCAGCAGCCAAGCAGCGGGAGGGACCGATACGCAGTATTTT. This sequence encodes CASSQAAGGTDTQYF.

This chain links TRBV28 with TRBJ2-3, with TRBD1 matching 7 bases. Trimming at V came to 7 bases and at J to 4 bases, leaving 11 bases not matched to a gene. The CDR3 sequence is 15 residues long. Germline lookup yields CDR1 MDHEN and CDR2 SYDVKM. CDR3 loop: CASTLRGPPPDTQYF. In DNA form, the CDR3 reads TGTGCCAGCACCCTAAGGGGGCCGCCCCCAGATACGCAGTATTTT.